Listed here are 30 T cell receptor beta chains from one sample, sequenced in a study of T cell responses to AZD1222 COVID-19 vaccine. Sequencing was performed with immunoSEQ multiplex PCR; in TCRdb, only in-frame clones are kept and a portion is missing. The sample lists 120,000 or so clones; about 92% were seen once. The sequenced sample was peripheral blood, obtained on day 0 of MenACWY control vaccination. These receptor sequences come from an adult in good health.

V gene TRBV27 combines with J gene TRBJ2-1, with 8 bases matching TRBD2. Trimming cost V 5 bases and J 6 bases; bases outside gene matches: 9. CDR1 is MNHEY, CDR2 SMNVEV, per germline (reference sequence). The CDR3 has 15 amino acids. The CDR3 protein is CASSQGLGAPNEQFF. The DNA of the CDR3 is TGTGCCAGCAGTCAGGGACTAGGTGCTCCCAATGAGCAGTTCTTC.

CDR3 bases: TGTGCCAGCAGTTTGGGACAGGGGAGGATTGAGCGGGAGTCCGGGGAGCTGTTTTTT. Its translation is CASSLGQGRIERESGELFF. The chain carries TRBV27 and TRBJ2-2; 10 bases map to TRBD1. Germline V gene data show CDR1 as MNHEY and CDR2 as SMNVEV (reference sequence). V shed 3 bases, J shed 6 bases, and the junction held 16 bases outside the gene matches. There are 19 residues in the CDR3.

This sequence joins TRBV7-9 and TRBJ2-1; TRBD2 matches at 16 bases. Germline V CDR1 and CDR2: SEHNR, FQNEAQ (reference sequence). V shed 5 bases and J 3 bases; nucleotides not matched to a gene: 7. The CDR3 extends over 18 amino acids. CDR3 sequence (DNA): TGTGCCAGCAGCCTGGGGACTAGCGGGAGGGCGGACTACAATGAGCAGTTCTTC. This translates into CASSLGTSGRADYNEQFF.

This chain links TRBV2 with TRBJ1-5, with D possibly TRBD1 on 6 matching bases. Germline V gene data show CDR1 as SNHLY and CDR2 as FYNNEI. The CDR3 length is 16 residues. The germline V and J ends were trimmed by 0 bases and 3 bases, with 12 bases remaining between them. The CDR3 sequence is CASSEARGLNNQPQHF. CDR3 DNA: TGTGCCAGCAGTGAAGCCCGGGGGCTCAACAATCAGCCCCAGCATTTT.

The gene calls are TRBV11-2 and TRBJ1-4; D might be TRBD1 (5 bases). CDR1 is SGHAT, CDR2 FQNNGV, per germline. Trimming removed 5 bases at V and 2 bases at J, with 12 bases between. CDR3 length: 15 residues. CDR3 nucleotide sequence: TGTGCCAGCAGCCTACGGGACGACACTAATGAAAAACTGTTTTTT. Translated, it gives CASSLRDDTNEKLFF.

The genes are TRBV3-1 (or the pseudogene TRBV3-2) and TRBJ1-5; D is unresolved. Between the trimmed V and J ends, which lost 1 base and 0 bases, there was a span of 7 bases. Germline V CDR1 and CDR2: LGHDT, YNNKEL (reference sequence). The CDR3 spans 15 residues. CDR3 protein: CASSQGAPSNQPQHF. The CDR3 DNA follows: TGTGCCAGCAGCCAAGGAGCCCCTAGCAATCAGCCCCAGCATTTT.

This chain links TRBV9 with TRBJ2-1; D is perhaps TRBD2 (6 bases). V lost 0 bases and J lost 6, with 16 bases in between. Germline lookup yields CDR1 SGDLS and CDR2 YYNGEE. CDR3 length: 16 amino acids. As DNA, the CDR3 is TGTGCCAGCAGCGTAGTTCAAGGCGGGGCCGGCAATGAGCAGTTCTTC. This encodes CASSVVQGGAGNEQFF.

CDR3 sequence reads: CASSLWTTKEQFF. Written as DNA, the CDR3 is TGTGCCAGCAGCCTTTGGACTACAAAGGAGCAGTTCTTC. This chain links TRBV27 with TRBJ2-1; possible D gene TRBD2, 6 bases. The CDR3 contains 13 residues. The V gene's germline CDR1 is MNHEY and CDR2 SMNVEV (reference sequence). V lost 6 bases, J lost 10 bases, and 16 bases lay in between.

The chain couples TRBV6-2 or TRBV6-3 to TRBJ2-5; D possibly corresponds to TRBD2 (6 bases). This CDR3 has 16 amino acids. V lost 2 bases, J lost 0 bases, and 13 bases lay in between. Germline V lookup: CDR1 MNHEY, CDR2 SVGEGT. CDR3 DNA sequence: TGTGCCAGCAGTTACGACCCGGGGGTTTACCAAGAGACCCAGTACTTC. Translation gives CASSYDPGVYQETQYF.

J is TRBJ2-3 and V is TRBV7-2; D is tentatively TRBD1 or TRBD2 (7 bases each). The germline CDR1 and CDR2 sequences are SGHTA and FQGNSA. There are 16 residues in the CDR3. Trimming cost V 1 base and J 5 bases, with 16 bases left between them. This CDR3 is CASSLGSRGRGDTQYF. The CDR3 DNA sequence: TGTGCCAGCAGCTTAGGGTCCAGGGGGAGGGGAGATACGCAGTATTTT.

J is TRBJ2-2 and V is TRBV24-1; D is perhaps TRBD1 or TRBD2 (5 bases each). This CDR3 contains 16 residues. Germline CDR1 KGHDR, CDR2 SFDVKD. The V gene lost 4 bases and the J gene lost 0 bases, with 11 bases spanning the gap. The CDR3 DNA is TGTGCCACCAGTGACCCGGGACCCCCGAACACCGGGGAGCTGTTTTTT. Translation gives CATSDPGPPNTGELFF.

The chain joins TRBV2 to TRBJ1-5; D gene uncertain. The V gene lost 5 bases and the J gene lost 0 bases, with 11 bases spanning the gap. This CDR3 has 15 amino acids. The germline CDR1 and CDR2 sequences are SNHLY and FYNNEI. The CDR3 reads CASSLWESSNQPQHF. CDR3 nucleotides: TGTGCCAGCAGTTTGTGGGAGTCTAGCAATCAGCCCCAGCATTTT.

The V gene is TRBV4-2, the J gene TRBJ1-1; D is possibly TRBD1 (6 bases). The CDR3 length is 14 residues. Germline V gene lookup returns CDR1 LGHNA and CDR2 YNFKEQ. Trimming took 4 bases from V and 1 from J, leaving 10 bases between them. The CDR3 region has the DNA TGTGCCAGCAGCCCGCCGGGACAGAACACTGAAGCTTTCTTT. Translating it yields CASSPPGQNTEAFF.

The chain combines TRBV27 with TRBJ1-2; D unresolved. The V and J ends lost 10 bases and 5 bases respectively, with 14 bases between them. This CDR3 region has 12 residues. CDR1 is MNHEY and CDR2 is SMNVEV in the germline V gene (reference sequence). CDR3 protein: CANQPGHYGYTF. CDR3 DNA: TGTGCCAACCAACCGGGCCATTATGGCTACACCTTC.

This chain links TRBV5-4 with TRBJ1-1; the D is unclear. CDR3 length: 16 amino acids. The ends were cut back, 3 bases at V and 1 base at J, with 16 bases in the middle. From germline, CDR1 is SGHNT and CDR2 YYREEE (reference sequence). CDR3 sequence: CASSSNTAAQNTEAFF. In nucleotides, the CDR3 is TGTGCCAGCAGCTCCAACACGGCGGCCCAGAACACTGAAGCTTTCTTT.

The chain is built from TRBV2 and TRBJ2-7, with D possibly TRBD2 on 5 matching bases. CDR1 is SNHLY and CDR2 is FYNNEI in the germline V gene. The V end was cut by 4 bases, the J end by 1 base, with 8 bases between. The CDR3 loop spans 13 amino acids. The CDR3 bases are TGTGCCAGCAGTGTAACTAGATCCTACGAGCAGTACTTC. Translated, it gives CASSVTRSYEQYF. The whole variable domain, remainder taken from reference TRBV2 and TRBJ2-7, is EPEVTQTPSHQVTQMGQEVILRCVPISNHLYFYWYRQILGQKVEFLVSFYNNEISEKSEIFDDQFSVERPDGSNFTLKIRSTKLEDSAMYFCASSVTRSYEQYFGPGTRLTVT.

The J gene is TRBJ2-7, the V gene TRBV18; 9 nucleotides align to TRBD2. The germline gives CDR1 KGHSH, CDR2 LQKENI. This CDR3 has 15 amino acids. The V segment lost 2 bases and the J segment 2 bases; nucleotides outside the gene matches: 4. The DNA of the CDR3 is TGTGCCAGCTCACCAGTGCGGGGGGGGACCTACGAGCAGTACTTC. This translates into CASSPVRGGTYEQYF.

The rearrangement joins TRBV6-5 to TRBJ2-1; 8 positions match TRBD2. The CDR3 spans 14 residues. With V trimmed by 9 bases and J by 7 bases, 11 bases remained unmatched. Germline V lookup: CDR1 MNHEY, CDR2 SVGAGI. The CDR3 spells CASNGVAGRNEQFF. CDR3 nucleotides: TGTGCCAGTAATGGCGTAGCGGGGAGGAATGAGCAGTTCTTC.

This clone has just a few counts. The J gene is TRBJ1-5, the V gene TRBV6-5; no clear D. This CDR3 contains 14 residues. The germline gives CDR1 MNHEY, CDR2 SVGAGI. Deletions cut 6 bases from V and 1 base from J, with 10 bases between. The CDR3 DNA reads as TGTGCCAGCAGGCGCTCGGGAAGCAATCAGCCCCAGCATTTT. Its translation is CASRRSGSNQPQHF.

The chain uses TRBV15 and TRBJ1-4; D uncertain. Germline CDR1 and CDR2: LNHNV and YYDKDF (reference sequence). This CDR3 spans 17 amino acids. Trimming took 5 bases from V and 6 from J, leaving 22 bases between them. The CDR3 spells CATSAPPRAIIDEKLFF. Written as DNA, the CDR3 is TGTGCCACCAGCGCACCTCCCCGGGCAATAATAGATGAAAAACTGTTTTTT.

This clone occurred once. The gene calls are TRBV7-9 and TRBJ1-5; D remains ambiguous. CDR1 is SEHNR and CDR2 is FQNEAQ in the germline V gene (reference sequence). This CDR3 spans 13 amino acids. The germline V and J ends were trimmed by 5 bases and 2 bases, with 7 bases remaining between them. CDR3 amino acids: CASSRDRNQPQHF. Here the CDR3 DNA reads TGTGCCAGCAGCCGAGATCGCAATCAGCCCCAGCATTTT.

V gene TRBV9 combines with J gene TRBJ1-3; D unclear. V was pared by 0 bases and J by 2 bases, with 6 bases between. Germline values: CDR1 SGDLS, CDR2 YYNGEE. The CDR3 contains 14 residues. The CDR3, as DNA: TGTGCCAGCAGCGTAGGGCGGCCTGGAAACACCATATATTTT. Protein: CASSVGRPGNTIYF.

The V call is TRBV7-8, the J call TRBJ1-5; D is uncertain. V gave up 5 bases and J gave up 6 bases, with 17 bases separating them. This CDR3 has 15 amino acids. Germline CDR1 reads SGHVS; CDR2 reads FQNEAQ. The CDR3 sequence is CASSADTSYVQPQHF. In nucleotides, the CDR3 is TGTGCCAGCAGCGCAGACACTTCCTACGTTCAGCCCCAGCATTTT.

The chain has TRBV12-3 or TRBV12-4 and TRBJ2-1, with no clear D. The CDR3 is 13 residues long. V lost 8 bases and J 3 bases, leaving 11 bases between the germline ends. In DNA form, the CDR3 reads TGTGCCAGCTTAGGGCGGCGCTACAATGAGCAGTTCTTC. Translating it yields CASLGRRYNEQFF.

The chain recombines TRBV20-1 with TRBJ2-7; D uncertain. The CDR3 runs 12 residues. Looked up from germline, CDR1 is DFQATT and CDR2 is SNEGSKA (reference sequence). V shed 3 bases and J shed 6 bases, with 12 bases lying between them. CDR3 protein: CSASVSLGEQYV. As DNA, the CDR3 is TGCAGTGCTAGTGTATCGCTGGGCGAGCAGTACGTC.

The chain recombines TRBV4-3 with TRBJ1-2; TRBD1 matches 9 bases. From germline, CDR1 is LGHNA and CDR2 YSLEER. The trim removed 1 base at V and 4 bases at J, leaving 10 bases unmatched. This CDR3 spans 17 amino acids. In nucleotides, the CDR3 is TGCGCCAGCAGCCAAGGTGTTGGACAGGGGCCTCTCTATGGCTACACCTTC. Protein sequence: CASSQGVGQGPLYGYTF.

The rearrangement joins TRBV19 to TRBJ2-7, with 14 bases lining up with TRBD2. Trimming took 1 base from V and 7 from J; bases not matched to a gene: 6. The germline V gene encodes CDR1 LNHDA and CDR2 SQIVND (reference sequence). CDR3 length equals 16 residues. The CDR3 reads CASSIGTSGRLWEQYF. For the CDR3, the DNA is TGTGCCAGTAGTATAGGGACTAGCGGGAGGCTCTGGGAGCAGTACTTC.

The chain's CDR3 is CASSPAGGSYNEQFF. The CDR3 nucleotides are TGCGCCAGCAGCCCAGCGGGAGGCTCCTACAATGAGCAGTTCTTC. The chain links TRBV5-1 to TRBJ2-1, with 9 nucleotides matching TRBD2. Germline-derived CDR1 and CDR2 are SGHRS and YFSETQ. The CDR3 sequence is 15 residues long. Trimming cost V 4 bases and J 0 bases; bases outside gene matches: 2.

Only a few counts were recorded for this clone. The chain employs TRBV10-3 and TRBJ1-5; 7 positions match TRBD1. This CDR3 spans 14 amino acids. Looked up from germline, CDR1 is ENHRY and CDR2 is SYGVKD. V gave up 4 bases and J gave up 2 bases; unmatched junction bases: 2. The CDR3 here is CAISGGQGNQPQHF. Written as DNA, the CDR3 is TGTGCCATCAGTGGTGGACAGGGCAATCAGCCCCAGCATTTT.

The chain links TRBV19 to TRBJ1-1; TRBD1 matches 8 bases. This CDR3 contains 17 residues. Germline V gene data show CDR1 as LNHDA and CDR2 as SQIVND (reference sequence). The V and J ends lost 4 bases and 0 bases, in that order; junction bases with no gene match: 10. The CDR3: CASSTNRDRSMNTEAFF. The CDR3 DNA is TGTGCCAGTAGTACTAACCGGGACAGGAGCATGAACACTGAAGCTTTCTTT.